Each of the 23 T cell receptor beta chains below was sequenced from the same sample in a study of blood T cell repertoires in COVID-19. Assay used: immunoSEQ multiplex PCR; TCRdb lists only in-frame clones, some missing. There are about 280,000 clones in the sample; approximately 83% occur only once, and 10% to 15% lies in the top ten. Sequenced input: peripheral blood. Every receptor here comes from a human donor in a cohort sampled during active COVID-19.

This chain joins TRBV3-1 (or the pseudogene TRBV3-2) and TRBJ2-1; 9 bases are a match to TRBD2. The CDR3 has 15 residues. V shed 7 bases, J shed 4 bases, and the junction held 8 bases outside the gene matches. Germline V gene data show CDR1 as LGHDT and CDR2 as YNNKEL (reference sequence). As DNA, the CDR3 is TGTGCCAGCACCCGGGGGCGGGAGGGTTACAATGAGCAGTTCTTC. Encoded protein: CASTRGREGYNEQFF.

This clone appeared a few times. V and J are TRBV4-1 and TRBJ1-2; D is possibly TRBD1 (5 bases). Trimming shortened V by 5 bases and J by 4 bases, and 14 bases separated the two germline ends. The CDR3 contains 14 residues. The V gene's germline CDR1 is MGHRA and CDR2 YSYEKL. The CDR3 reads CASSKDTRPYGYTF. The CDR3 coding sequence is TGCGCCAGCAGCAAGGACACCCGCCCCTATGGCTACACCTTC.

The chain uses TRBV5-1 and TRBJ2-7; 8 bases align to TRBD1. The junction had 2 bases not matched to a gene; V was cut back by 0 bases and J by 3 bases. Germline CDR1 SGHRS, CDR2 YFSETQ. This CDR3 region has 14 residues. The chain's CDR3 is CASSLAGTGYEQYF. The CDR3 DNA reads TGCGCCAGCAGCTTGGCCGGGACAGGCTACGAGCAGTACTTC.

This CDR3 reads CASRGRGPYNEQFF. The CDR3 DNA reads TGCGCCAGCAGAGGGCGGGGCCCCTACAATGAGCAGTTCTTC. V is TRBV10-2 and J is TRBJ2-1, with TRBD2 as a possible D gene (6 bases). Germline CDR1 and CDR2: WSHSY and SAAADI. V was trimmed by 6 bases and J by 2 bases, leaving 11 bases between them. This CDR3 region has 14 residues.

The chain joins TRBV24-1 to TRBJ2-1; TRBD2 matches at 9 bases. Germline V lookup: CDR1 KGHDR, CDR2 SFDVKD. This CDR3 region has 14 residues. The trim removed 5 bases at V and 9 bases at J, leaving 7 bases unmatched. The CDR3 nucleotides are TGTGCCACCAGTGTCAGCGGGAGGTTTGGTGAGCAGTTCTTC. It codes for CATSVSGRFGEQFF.

This chain connects TRBV4-3 to TRBJ2-2, with D tentatively TRBD2 (6 bases). The CDR3 has 16 residues. CDR1 and CDR2 from the germline V gene are LGHNA and YSLEER. The germline V and J ends were trimmed by 0 bases and 5 bases, with 13 bases remaining between them. The CDR3 sequence: CASSQDVAVRTGELFF. CDR3 coding DNA: TGCGCCAGCAGCCAAGATGTAGCGGTGAGGACCGGGGAGCTGTTTTTT.

This clone appeared a single time. This sequence joins TRBV27 and TRBJ2-3; 12 bases are shared with TRBD2. V was clipped by 0 bases and J by 0 bases; unmatched bases: 10. Looked up from germline, CDR1 is MNHEY and CDR2 is SMNVEV (reference sequence). The CDR3 consists of 20 residues. The DNA of the CDR3 is TGTGCCAGCAGTTTATCTAGAGCTAGCGGGAGGGCCTCTAGCACAGATACGCAGTATTTT. It translates to CASSLSRASGRASSTDTQYF.

J is TRBJ1-2 and V is TRBV19; D might be TRBD1 (5 bases). V lost 10 bases and J lost 0, with 15 bases in between. The CDR3 extends over 14 amino acids. Per germline, CDR1 LNHDA and CDR2 SQIVND (reference sequence). CDR3 residues: CATRNRGTNYGYTF. CDR3 in DNA: TGTGCCACTCGCAACCGGGGGACTAACTATGGCTACACCTTC.

This rearrangement joins TRBV28 to TRBJ2-7; D perhaps matches TRBD2 (5 bases). With 5 bases removed from V and 6 bases from J, the gap between germline ends came to 17 bases. Germline V lookup: CDR1 MDHEN, CDR2 SYDVKM. The CDR3 is made up of 14 amino acids. The CDR3 coding sequence is TGTGCCAGCAGTGGACCCCGTGGACGGGGCGAGCAGTACTTC. This encodes CASSGPRGRGEQYF.

The chain uses TRBV28 and TRBJ2-7; possibly TRBD1 for D (6 bases). CDR1 MDHEN and CDR2 SYDVKM come from the germline V gene. The V end was cut by 6 bases, the J end by 4 bases, with 19 bases between. This CDR3 has 15 amino acids. The chain's CDR3 is CASSLSGTKRYEQYF. CDR3 in DNA: TGTGCCAGCAGCCTAAGTGGGACAAAGAGGTACGAGCAGTACTTC.

This CDR3 reads CASSSPKAVAVYEQFF. The CDR3 DNA is TGTGCCAGCAGTTCCCCCAAGGCAGTTGCGGTCTATGAGCAGTTCTTC. J is TRBJ2-1 and V is TRBV6-5; D is uncertain. Trimming pared 4 bases from V and 8 bases from J, leaving 21 bases between. The CDR3 extends over 16 amino acids. Germline CDR1 MNHEY, CDR2 SVGAGI.

The rearrangement uses TRBV2 and TRBJ2-3; 8 nucleotides align to TRBD2. J was trimmed by 8 bases and V by 6 bases; bases with no gene match: 16. CDR1 is SNHLY and CDR2 is FYNNEI in the germline V gene. The CDR3 is 16 residues long. CDR3 protein: CASRTGGGPTLGTQYF. CDR3 bases: TGTGCCAGCAGAACAGGCGGGGGGCCGACGCTTGGTACGCAGTATTTT.

This sequence joins TRBV3-1 (or the pseudogene TRBV3-2) and TRBJ2-4, with D possibly being TRBD2 (5 bases). Germline assignment: CDR1 LGHDT and CDR2 YNNKEL (reference sequence). The CDR3 has 17 residues. Trimming took 5 bases from V and 0 from J, leaving 17 bases between them. The CDR3 region has the DNA TGTGCCAGCAGCGATATGGGAGTATCCTTAGCCAAAAACATTCAGTACTTC. This codes for CASSDMGVSLAKNIQYF.

The rearrangement uses TRBV4-1 and TRBJ2-3; D might be TRBD1 (6 bases). CDR1 is MGHRA and CDR2 is YSYEKL in the germline V gene. The V and J ends lost 3 bases and 4 bases respectively, with 8 bases between them. This CDR3 region has 13 residues. The CDR3 nucleotides are TGCGCCAGCAGCCAGGGGGCGGCAGATACGCAGTATTTT. Its protein product is CASSQGAADTQYF.

The V call is TRBV27, the J call TRBJ2-3, with 8 bases that match TRBD2. V was clipped by 5 bases and J by 0 bases; unmatched bases: 7. Germline CDR1 MNHEY, CDR2 SMNVEV (reference sequence). CDR3 length equals 16 residues. The CDR3 is CASSPRLAGSTDTQYF. The CDR3 nucleotides are TGTGCCAGCAGTCCCCGGTTAGCGGGAAGCACAGATACGCAGTATTTT.

This clone was observed a single time. The rearrangement links TRBV10-2 to TRBJ2-3, with TRBD2 matching over 10 bases. With V trimmed by 4 bases and J by 2 bases, 6 bases remained unmatched. The CDR3 loop spans 16 amino acids. CDR1 is WSHSY and CDR2 is SAAADI in the germline V gene. The CDR3 nucleotides read TGCGCCAGCAGTGTACGGACTAGCGGATTCACAGATACGCAGTATTTT. Its protein product is CASSVRTSGFTDTQYF.

V usage is TRBV6-2 or TRBV6-3 and J usage is TRBJ1-2; D might be TRBD1 (5 bases). The V end was cut by 5 bases, the J end by 2 bases, with 15 bases between. The germline gives CDR1 MNHEY, CDR2 SVGEGT. The CDR3 contains 15 residues. CDR3: CASSREQEVNYGYTF. CDR3 sequence (DNA): TGTGCCAGCAGTAGGGAACAGGAAGTGAACTATGGCTACACCTTC.

The chain combines TRBV6-5 with TRBJ1-4, with D perhaps TRBD1 (5 bases). The V end lost 7 bases, the J end lost 6 bases, and 15 bases lay between the germline ends. The length of the CDR3 is 14 residues. From germline, CDR1 is MNHEY and CDR2 SVGAGI. CDR3 residues: CASKWDRGDEKLFF. The DNA for the CDR3 is TGTGCCAGCAAATGGGACCGGGGGGATGAAAAACTGTTTTTT.

The chain couples TRBV5-1 to TRBJ2-3; no clear D gene. This CDR3 contains 14 residues. V gave up 3 bases and J gave up 0 bases, with 8 bases separating them. Looked up from germline, CDR1 is SGHRS and CDR2 is YFSETQ. The CDR3 protein is CASSYGASTDTQYF. The CDR3 nucleotides are TGCGCCAGCAGCTACGGAGCTAGCACAGATACGCAGTATTTT. Based on the CDR3 plus reference TRBV5-1 and TRBJ2-3, the full variable domain is KAGVTQTPRYLIKTRGQQVTLSCSPISGHRSVSWYQQTPGQGLQFLFEYFSETQRNKGNFPGRFSGRQFSNSRSEMNVSTLELGDSALYLCASSYGASTDTQYFGPGTRLTVL.

The chain has TRBV5-1 and TRBJ2-3, with D hard to call. Germline V gene sequence: CDR1 SGHRS, CDR2 YFSETQ. V lost 6 bases, J lost 0 bases, and 14 bases lay in between. The CDR3 extends over 15 amino acids. CDR3 amino acids: CASKVGATSTDTQYF. Here the CDR3 DNA reads TGCGCCAGCAAGGTGGGCGCTACTAGCACAGATACGCAGTATTTT.

CDR3 sequence (DNA): TGTGCCAGCAGCCAAGGGCTCCCCTATGGCTACACCTTC. Protein: CASSQGLPYGYTF. This chain joins TRBV3-1 (or the pseudogene TRBV3-2) and TRBJ1-2, with D unresolved. The CDR3 runs 13 residues. The germline V gene encodes CDR1 LGHDT and CDR2 YNNKEL (reference sequence). Trimming removed 1 base at V and 4 bases at J, with 7 bases between.

V usage is TRBV5-1 and J usage is TRBJ2-5; possible D gene TRBD1, 6 bases. V gave up 4 bases and J gave up 2 bases, with 9 bases separating them. This CDR3 has 13 residues. The germline V gene encodes CDR1 SGHRS and CDR2 YFSETQ. This chain's CDR3 is CASSEGQQETQYF. The CDR3 nucleotides are TGCGCCAGCAGCGAGGGACAACAAGAGACCCAGTACTTC.

The J gene is TRBJ2-1, the V gene TRBV9; no definite D call. The length of the CDR3 is 15 residues. Germline V gives CDR1 SGDLS, CDR2 YYNGEE. Trimming left V 0 bases short and J 4 bases short, with 11 bases between. The CDR3 protein is CASSVGLGAYNEQFF. The CDR3 DNA sequence: TGTGCCAGCAGCGTAGGTCTTGGAGCTTACAATGAGCAGTTCTTC.